A single sample gave rise to the 5 T cell receptor beta chains below, sequenced in a study of shared T cell receptors in the human thymus. The data were produced by immunoSEQ multiplex PCR, yet TCRdb's version contains in-frame clones alone and is incomplete. The sample carries hundreds of thousands of clones, 75% to 80% recorded once. A further study also used this sample, focusing on human thymus T cells.

Sequenced sample: thymocytes. The source is a boy in the first two years of life with a congenital heart defect.

The chain joins TRBV18 to TRBJ1-2; D call uncertain. V was clipped by 5 bases and J by 4 bases, with 5 bases between them. Germline CDR1 and CDR2: KGHSH and LQKENI. The CDR3 extends over 11 amino acids. CDR3 sequence: CASSTSYGYTF. CDR3 DNA: TGTGCCAGCTCAACAAGCTATGGCTACACCTTC.

V usage is TRBV14 and J usage is TRBJ2-2; D is perhaps TRBD1 (5 bases). The V gene lost 0 bases and the J gene lost 1 base, with 12 bases spanning the gap. Looked up from germline, CDR1 is SGHDN and CDR2 is FVKESK. This CDR3 is built from 17 residues. In DNA form, the CDR3 reads TGTGCCAGCAGCCAAGAGTCGTCAGGGAAGAACACCGGGGAGCTGTTTTTT. Protein: CASSQESSGKNTGELFF.

This chain uses TRBV6-5 with TRBJ2-5, with 9 nucleotides matching TRBD2. The CDR3 extends over 13 amino acids. V shed 3 bases, J shed 4 bases, and the junction held 0 bases outside the gene matches. CDR1 is MNHEY, CDR2 SVGAGI, per germline. CDR3 sequence: CASSYSGRETQYF. The CDR3 DNA reads TGTGCCAGCAGTTATAGCGGGAGAGAGACCCAGTACTTC.

The gene calls are TRBV2 and TRBJ2-1, with D tentatively TRBD2 (6 bases). The CDR3 is made up of 11 amino acids. The V end was cut by 6 bases, the J end by 9 bases, with 9 bases between. Per the germline V gene, CDR1 is SNHLY and CDR2 is FYNNEI. CDR3 sequence (DNA): TGTGCCAGCAGCGGGAGTAGTGAGCAGTTCTTC. This translates into CASSGSSEQFF.

The V gene is TRBV7-6, the J gene TRBJ1-4; no definite D call. V lost 7 bases, J lost 4 bases, and 7 bases lay in between. The CDR3 length is 12 residues. CDR1 and CDR2 from the germline V gene are SGHVS and FNYEAQ. DNA for the CDR3: TGTGCCAGCACCGACATTAATGAAAAACTGTTTTTT. This codes for CASTDINEKLFF.